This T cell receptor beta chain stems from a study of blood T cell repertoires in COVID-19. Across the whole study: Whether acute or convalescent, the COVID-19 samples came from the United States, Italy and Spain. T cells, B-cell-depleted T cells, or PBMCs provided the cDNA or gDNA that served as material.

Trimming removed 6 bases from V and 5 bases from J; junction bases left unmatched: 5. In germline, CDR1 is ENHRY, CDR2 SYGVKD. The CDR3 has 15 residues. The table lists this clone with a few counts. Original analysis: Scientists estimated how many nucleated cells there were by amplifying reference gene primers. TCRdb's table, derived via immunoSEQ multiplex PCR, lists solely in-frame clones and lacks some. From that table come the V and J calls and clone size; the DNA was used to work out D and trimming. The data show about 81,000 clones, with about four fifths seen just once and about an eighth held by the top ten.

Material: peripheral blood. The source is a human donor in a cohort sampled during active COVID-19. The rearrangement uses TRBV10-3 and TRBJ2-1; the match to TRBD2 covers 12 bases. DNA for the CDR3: TGTGCCATCAGCCCAGGACTAGCGGGGAACAATGAGCAGTTCTTC. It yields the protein CAISPGLAGNNEQFF.